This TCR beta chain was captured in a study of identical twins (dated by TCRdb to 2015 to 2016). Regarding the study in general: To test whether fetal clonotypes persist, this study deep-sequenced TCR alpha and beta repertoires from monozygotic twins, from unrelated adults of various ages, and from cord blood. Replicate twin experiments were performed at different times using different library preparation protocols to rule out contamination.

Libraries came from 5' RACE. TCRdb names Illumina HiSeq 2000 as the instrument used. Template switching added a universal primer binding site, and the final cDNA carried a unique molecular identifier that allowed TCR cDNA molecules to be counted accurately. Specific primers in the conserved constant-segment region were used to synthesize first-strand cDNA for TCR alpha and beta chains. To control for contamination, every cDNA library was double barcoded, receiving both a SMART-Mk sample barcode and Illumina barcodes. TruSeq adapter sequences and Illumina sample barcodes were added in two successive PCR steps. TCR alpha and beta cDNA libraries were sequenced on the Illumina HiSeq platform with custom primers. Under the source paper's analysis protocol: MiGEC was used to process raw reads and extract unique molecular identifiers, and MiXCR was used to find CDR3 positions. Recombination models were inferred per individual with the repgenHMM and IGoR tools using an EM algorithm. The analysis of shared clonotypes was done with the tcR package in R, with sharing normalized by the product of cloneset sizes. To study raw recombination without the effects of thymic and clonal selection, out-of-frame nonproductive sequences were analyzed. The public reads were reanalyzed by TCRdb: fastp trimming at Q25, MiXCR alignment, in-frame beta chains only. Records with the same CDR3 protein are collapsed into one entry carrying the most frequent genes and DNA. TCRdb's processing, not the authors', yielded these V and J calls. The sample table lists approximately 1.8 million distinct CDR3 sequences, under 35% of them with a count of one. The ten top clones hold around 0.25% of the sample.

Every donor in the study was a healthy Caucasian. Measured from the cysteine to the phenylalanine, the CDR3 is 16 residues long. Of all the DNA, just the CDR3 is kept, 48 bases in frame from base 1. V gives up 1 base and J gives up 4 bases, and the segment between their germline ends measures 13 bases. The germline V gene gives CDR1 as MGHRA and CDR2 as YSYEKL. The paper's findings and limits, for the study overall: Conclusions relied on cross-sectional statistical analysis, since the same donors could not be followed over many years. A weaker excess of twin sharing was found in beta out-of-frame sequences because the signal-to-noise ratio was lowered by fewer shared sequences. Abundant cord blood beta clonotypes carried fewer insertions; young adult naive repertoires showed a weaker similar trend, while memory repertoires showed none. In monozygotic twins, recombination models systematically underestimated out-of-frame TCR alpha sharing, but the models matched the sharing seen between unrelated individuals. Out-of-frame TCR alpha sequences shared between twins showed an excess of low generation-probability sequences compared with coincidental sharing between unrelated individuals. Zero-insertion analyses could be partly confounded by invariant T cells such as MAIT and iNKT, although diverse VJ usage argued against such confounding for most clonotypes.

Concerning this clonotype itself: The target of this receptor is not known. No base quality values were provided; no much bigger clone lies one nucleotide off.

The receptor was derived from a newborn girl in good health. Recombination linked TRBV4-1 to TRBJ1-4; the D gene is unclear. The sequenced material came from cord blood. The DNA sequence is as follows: TGCGCCAGCAGCCAAGTCCGGGTCCTTCTTAATGAAAAACTGTTTTTT. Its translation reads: CASSQVRVLLNEKLFF.